This passage covers 15 T cell receptor beta chains from one sample sequenced in a study of regulatory T cells in long-lasting Graves disease. As for time point: newly diagnosed GD, antithyroid drugs for less than 3 months. PBMC RNA was the source of the TCR library. To make TCR beta libraries, researchers used iRepertoire HTBI primers and Arm-PCR of CDR3 regions. TCRdb reprocessed the multiplex PCR reads with MiXCR, giving one entry per CDR3 protein. The table shows about half a million distinct CDR3 sequences, with around 12% occurring only once. These data are also associated with another study on T cells in Graves' hyperthyroidism and ophthalmopathy.

This specimen was peripheral blood mononuclear cells (PBMCs), taken at new diagnosis, from a patient treated with antithyroid drugs. The receptor source for this set is a woman aged 25 to 39 with Graves disease.

The gene calls are TRBV5-4 and TRBJ1-5; a weak D match, TRBD1 (5 bases). Germline loops: CDR1 SGHNT, CDR2 YYREEE (reference sequence). The V end lost 4 bases, the J end lost 5 bases, and 16 bases lay between the germline ends. The CDR3 is 15 amino acids. The CDR3 nucleotides are TGTGCCAGCAGCCAGGGACCGTTTGGAGATCAGCCCCAGCATTTT. Its protein is CASSQGPFGDQPQHF.

This clonotype was seen repeatedly, ten times or more. The chain is built from TRBV25-1 and TRBJ1-1, with 8 positions matching TRBD1. V shed 5 bases and J 5 bases; nucleotides not matched to a gene: 13. Per germline, CDR1 MGHDK and CDR2 SYGVNS. This CDR3 has 16 amino acids. The CDR3 region has the DNA TGTGCCAGCAGTTCCCCCCCAGGGGGCGCGGGGACTGAAGCTTTCTTT. It yields the protein CASSSPPGGAGTEAFF.

The V call is TRBV30, the J call TRBJ1-4; 8 bases fit TRBD1. The J segment lost 4 bases and the V segment lost 5 bases, leaving 3 bases of the junction unmatched. The CDR3 spans 13 residues. CDR1 GTSNPN and CDR2 SVGIG come from the germline V gene (reference sequence). The CDR3 spells CAWGGQGNEKLFF. The CDR3 region has the DNA TGTGCCTGGGGAGGACAGGGTAATGAAAAACTGTTTTTT. Looking up the rest from reference TRBV30 and TRBJ1-4 gives the full variable domain: SQTIHQWPATLVQPVGSPLSLECTVEGTSNPNLYWYRQAAGRGLQLLFYSVGIGQISSEVPQNLSASRPQDRQFILSSKKLLLSDSGFYLCAWGGQGNEKLFFGSGTQLSVL.

This clonotype has ten or more counts. J is TRBJ1-1 and V is TRBV6-1; D not certain. From germline, CDR1 is MNHNS and CDR2 SASEGT. The CDR3 covers 15 residues. V dropped 5 bases and J dropped 1 base, with 14 bases sitting between them. The CDR3: CASSTTALGNTEAFF. Written as DNA, the CDR3 is TGTGCCAGCAGTACTACAGCCTTGGGGAACACTGAAGCTTTCTTT.

This clonotype was recorded at least ten times. The chain combines TRBV18 with TRBJ2-7; D unresolved. The CDR3 runs to 13 residues. V was cut by 8 bases and J by 2 bases, with 13 bases left in between. Looked up from germline, CDR1 is KGHSH and CDR2 is LQKENI. The chain's CDR3 is CASSPGRTYEQYF. CDR3 in DNA: TGTGCCAGCAGCCCCGGCCGGACCTACGAGCAGTACTTC.

This clonotype was seen a single time. V usage is TRBV20-1 and J usage is TRBJ2-1; 11 nucleotides align to TRBD2. V trimming: 1 base; J trimming: 4 bases; junction bases outside the gene matches: 9. Germline V lookup: CDR1 DFQATT, CDR2 SNEGSKA (reference sequence). The CDR3 totals 17 residues. The CDR3 is CSARATSGTSGYNEQFF. The CDR3, as DNA: TGCAGTGCTAGAGCCACTTCCGGGACTAGCGGTTACAATGAGCAGTTCTTC.

This clonotype appeared many times. J is TRBJ2-5 and V is TRBV27, with D perhaps TRBD2 (6 bases). The CDR3 length is 14 residues. The V end lost 1 base, the J end lost 3 bases, and 9 bases lay between the germline ends. Germline-derived CDR1 and CDR2 are MNHEY and SMNVEV (reference sequence). The CDR3 region is CASSLWGGKETQYF. For the CDR3, the DNA is TGTGCCAGCAGTTTATGGGGAGGAAAAGAGACCCAGTACTTC.

A few counts support this clonotype. The rearrangement joins TRBV5-4 to TRBJ1-2; D remains ambiguous. Trimming took 1 base from V and 2 from J, leaving 9 bases between them. CDR3 length equals 14 residues. Germline CDR1 SGHNT, CDR2 YYREEE (reference sequence). CDR3 amino acids: CASSLYQRNYGYTF. The CDR3 bases are TGTGCCAGCAGCTTGTATCAACGGAACTATGGCTACACCTTC.

This clonotype came up many times. The chain has TRBV12-3 or TRBV12-4 and TRBJ1-1, with no clear D. The CDR3 runs to 13 residues. With 6 bases removed from V and 2 bases from J, the gap between germline ends came to 10 bases. CDR3 DNA: TGTGCCAGCAGATACAATACCAACACTGAAGCTTTCTTT. Protein sequence: CASRYNTNTEAFF.

Ten or more counts support this clonotype. The gene calls are TRBV5-1 and TRBJ1-2, with D possibly being TRBD1 (6 bases). Germline CDR1 is SGHRS and CDR2 is YFSETQ. The V end lost 0 bases, the J end lost 8 bases, and 14 bases lay between the germline ends. The CDR3 sequence is 14 residues long. CDR3 coding DNA: TGCGCCAGCAGCTTGGTGGCAGGGGCTCGGGGCTACACCTTC. Protein product: CASSLVAGARGYTF. Full variable domain (outside the CDR3, taken from reference TRBV5-1 and TRBJ1-2): KAGVTQTPRYLIKTRGQQVTLSCSPISGHRSVSWYQQTPGQGLQFLFEYFSETQRNKGNFPGRFSGRQFSNSRSEMNVSTLELGDSALYLCASSLVAGARGYTFGSGTRLTVV.

This clonotype has ten or more counts. The chain recombines TRBV29-1 with TRBJ2-1, with 7 nucleotides matching TRBD2. The CDR3 runs 16 residues. The V gene's germline CDR1 is SQVTM and CDR2 ANQGSEA. With 4 bases clipped from V and 3 bases from J, the junction kept 12 bases outside the gene matches. The CDR3, as DNA: TGCAGCGTTGTTTGGTTGGGGGGGTTGGGCTACAATGAGCAGTTCTTC. As protein: CSVVWLGGLGYNEQFF.

This clonotype was detected only a few times. The chain recombines TRBV20-1 with TRBJ1-1, with no clear D. V was clipped by 1 base and J by 7 bases, with 7 bases between them. The germline gives CDR1 DFQATT, CDR2 SNEGSKA (reference sequence). The CDR3 runs 11 residues. In DNA, the CDR3 is TGCAGTGCTAGAGCCGATGGTGAAGCTTTCTTT. Its translation is CSARADGEAFF.

This clonotype was picked up many times. The genes are TRBV11-2 and TRBJ2-4, with 7 bases lining up with TRBD1. CDR1 SGHAT and CDR2 FQNNGV come from the germline V gene. V shed 8 bases, J shed 6 bases, and the junction held 7 bases outside the gene matches. The CDR3 consists of 13 residues. CDR3 sequence (DNA): TGTGCCAGCGCCAGGGACAGAATAAACATTCAGTACTTC. Translated: CASARDRINIQYF.

This clonotype was counted ten times or more. The chain carries TRBV6-1 and TRBJ2-3; D gene unclear. The ends were cut back, 7 bases at V and 5 bases at J, with 13 bases in the middle. The germline V gene has CDR1 MNHNS and CDR2 SASEGT. This CDR3 is built from 13 residues. The CDR3 coding sequence is TGTGCCAGCATAAGGGTGGAAGGAGATACGCAGTATTTT. Protein: CASIRVEGDTQYF.

The table lists this clonotype with many counts. The chain is built from TRBV6-5 and TRBJ1-1, with 7 bases fitting TRBD1. Germline CDR1 reads MNHEY; CDR2 reads SVGAGI. This CDR3 comprises 15 residues. V was clipped by 0 bases and J by 1 base; unmatched bases: 2. This chain's CDR3 is CASSYSRTGNTEAFF. CDR3 nucleotide sequence: TGTGCCAGCAGTTACTCGAGGACAGGGAACACTGAAGCTTTCTTT.